The next 21 T cell receptor beta chains were all read from a single sample in a study of beta chain features in type 1 diabetes. The sequenced template was cDNA made from the entire isolated RNA. Sequenced by immunoSEQ multiplex PCR; TCRdb stores in-frame clones only, minus some. The data hold fewer than 250,000 clones, with about 71% observed a single time. Sequences were obtained from naive CD4+ T cells from blood. These receptor sequences come from a man aged 25-45 years in good health.

The gene calls are TRBV6-5 and TRBJ2-5, with a possible D match to TRBD1 (6 bases). V dropped 5 bases and J dropped 7 bases, with 14 bases sitting between them. This CDR3 has 13 amino acids. Germline CDR1 reads MNHEY; CDR2 reads SVGAGI. The CDR3 nucleotides are TGTGCCAGCAGTAGGGGGAGTCTTGGGACCCAGTACTTC. Translated: CASSRGSLGTQYF.

V is TRBV15 and J is TRBJ2-1; D gene uncertain. Germline lookup yields CDR1 LNHNV and CDR2 YYDKDF (reference sequence). Trimming stripped 0 bases from V and 5 bases from J, with 5 bases between. CDR3 length: 13 amino acids. The CDR3 sequence is CATSRDVDNEQFF. The CDR3 DNA reads as TGTGCCACCAGCAGAGATGTTGACAATGAGCAGTTCTTC.

The chain's CDR3 is CASSPRTLADTQYF. The CDR3 DNA is TGTGCCAGCAGCCCTCGGACATTAGCAGATACGCAGTATTTT. The chain has TRBV11-2 and TRBJ2-3; D may be TRBD1 (5 bases). CDR3 length equals 14 residues. CDR1 and CDR2 from the germline V gene are SGHAT and FQNNGV. V was trimmed by 5 bases and J by 4 bases, leaving 13 bases between them.

The chain combines TRBV7-2 with TRBJ1-4; no definite D call. The CDR3 is made up of 14 amino acids. Germline lookup yields CDR1 SGHTA and CDR2 FQGNSA. The ends were cut back, 5 bases at V and 5 bases at J, with 12 bases in the middle. DNA for the CDR3: TGTGCCAGCAGCCCCGGCGGCTACAATGAAAAACTGTTTTTT. This codes for CASSPGGYNEKLFF.

J is TRBJ1-5 and V is TRBV29-1; D is ambiguous. The CDR3 covers 11 residues. Per germline, CDR1 SQVTM and CDR2 ANQGSEA. Trimming took off 0 bases at V and 14 bases at J, with 11 bases between the two ends. CDR3 DNA sequence: TGCAGCGTTGAAGATGGCACGGTTAAGCATTTT. As protein: CSVEDGTVKHF.

The chain uses TRBV30 and TRBJ1-2; maybe TRBD1 (6 bases). Germline V gene data show CDR1 as GTSNPN and CDR2 as SVGIG (reference sequence). The length of the CDR3 is 12 residues. V shed 2 bases and J shed 5 bases, with 9 bases lying between them. The CDR3 sequence is CAWSRTEYGYTF. Written as DNA, the CDR3 is TGTGCCTGGAGTCGGACAGAATATGGCTACACCTTC.

The gene calls are TRBV23-1 and TRBJ2-4; unclear D gene. TRBV23-1 is given ORF status, its function remaining uncertain. With 2 bases removed from V and 0 bases from J, the gap between germline ends came to 8 bases. The CDR3 runs to 15 residues. The CDR3 is CASSQPLIAKNIQYF. The CDR3 bases are TGCGCCAGCAGTCAACCGCTGATAGCCAAAAACATTCAGTACTTC.

The sample holds a few counts of this clone. The chain couples TRBV29-1 to TRBJ2-1, with TRBD2 identical over 7 bases. This CDR3 contains 13 residues. The V and J ends lost 6 bases and 3 bases, in that order; junction bases with no gene match: 5. CDR1 is SQVTM and CDR2 is ANQGSEA in the germline V gene. The CDR3 sequence: CSVGKRDYNEQFF. In nucleotides, the CDR3 is TGCAGCGTAGGAAAGCGGGACTACAATGAGCAGTTCTTC.

The chain couples TRBV15 to TRBJ2-1, with TRBD2 as a possible D gene (5 bases). Germline V gene data show CDR1 as LNHNV and CDR2 as YYDKDF (reference sequence). This CDR3 has 13 amino acids. V was cut by 0 bases and J by 9 bases, with 9 bases left in between. CDR3 protein: CATSRDGSVEQFF. As DNA, the CDR3 is TGTGCCACCAGCAGAGATGGGAGTGTTGAGCAGTTCTTC.

The chain couples TRBV28 to TRBJ1-2; the D gene is possibly TRBD1 (6 bases). The CDR3 loop spans 12 amino acids. Per the germline V gene, CDR1 is MDHEN and CDR2 is SYDVKM. V lost 4 bases and J lost 6, with 9 bases in between. This CDR3 reads CASSSGQNGYTF. DNA of the CDR3: TGTGCCAGCAGTTCCGGACAGAATGGCTACACCTTC.

V usage is TRBV19 and J usage is TRBJ2-7, with no clear D. From germline, CDR1 is LNHDA and CDR2 SQIVND (reference sequence). This CDR3 contains 13 residues. The V end lost 5 bases, the J end lost 3 bases, and 11 bases lay between the germline ends. CDR3 bases: TGTGCCAGTAGTCCCTCGACAAGCTACGAGCAGTACTTC. Translation: CASSPSTSYEQYF. Full variable domain (remainder filled in from reference TRBV19 and TRBJ2-7): DGGITQSPKYLFRKEGQNVTLSCEQNLNHDAMYWYRQDPGQGLRLIYYSQIVNDFQKGDIAEGYSVSREKKESFPLTVTSAQKNPTAFYLCASSPSTSYEQYFGPGTRLTVT.

The rearrangement links TRBV7-9 to TRBJ2-7, with no clear D. V was cut by 6 bases and J by 6 bases, with 9 bases left in between. The CDR3 contains 11 residues. Germline V lookup: CDR1 SEHNR, CDR2 FQNEAQ (reference sequence). CDR3 amino acids: CASSHFREQYF. In DNA, the CDR3 is TGTGCCAGCAGTCACTTCCGCGAGCAGTACTTC.

This chain links TRBV29-1 with TRBJ1-1; D not resolved. V lost 0 bases and J lost 10, with 9 bases in between. This CDR3 has 11 residues. From germline, CDR1 is SQVTM and CDR2 ANQGSEA. The CDR3 sequence: CSVEDLRRAFF. The CDR3 DNA sequence: TGCAGCGTTGAAGACTTAAGGAGAGCTTTCTTT.

To note about this clone: At the DNA level, this CDR3 is encoded by other sequences in the same sample as well. V and J are TRBV7-9 and TRBJ2-7; D is unresolved. CDR1 is SEHNR, CDR2 FQNEAQ, per germline (reference sequence). This CDR3 comprises 12 residues. Trimming left V 5 bases short and J 5 bases short, with 10 bases between. The CDR3 DNA reads TGTGCCAGCAGCCCTCGTGGCGACGAGCAGTACTTC. This encodes CASSPRGDEQYF.

The chain recombines TRBV15 with TRBJ1-1; no clear D gene. CDR3 size: 13 residues. V lost 0 bases, J lost 4 bases, and 6 bases lay in between. The V gene's germline CDR1 is LNHNV and CDR2 YYDKDF (reference sequence). CDR3 DNA sequence: TGTGCCACCAGCAGAGAAGGGCCCACTGAAGCTTTCTTT. Protein product: CATSREGPTEAFF.

DNA of the CDR3: TGCAGCGTTTGGTCCAGGGGACTGAACACTGAAGCTTTCTTT. This gives the protein CSVWSRGLNTEAFF. The J gene is TRBJ1-1, the V gene TRBV29-1; possible D gene TRBD1, 6 bases. There are 14 residues in the CDR3. Trimming removed 5 bases from V and 0 bases from J, with 13 bases in between. Germline values: CDR1 SQVTM, CDR2 ANQGSEA.

The gene calls are TRBV2 and TRBJ2-7; D call uncertain. The CDR3 consists of 11 residues. The germline V and J ends were trimmed by 7 bases and 4 bases, with 8 bases remaining between them. CDR1 is SNHLY, CDR2 FYNNEI, per germline. CDR3 amino acids: CASTTSYEQYF. The CDR3 DNA is TGTGCCAGCACCACATCTTACGAGCAGTACTTC.

The chain is built from TRBV4-1 and TRBJ2-1; TRBD2 matches 13 bases. V trimming: 2 bases; J trimming: 7 bases; junction bases outside the gene matches: 8. This CDR3 region has 17 residues. Germline V gene data show CDR1 as MGHRA and CDR2 as YSYEKL. The CDR3 spells CASSQQGLAGKGNEQFF. CDR3 in DNA: TGCGCCAGCAGCCAACAGGGACTAGCGGGAAAGGGGAATGAGCAGTTCTTC.

This chain links TRBV6-5 with TRBJ1-2; 8 bases are shared with TRBD1. CDR1 is MNHEY, CDR2 SVGAGI, per germline. This CDR3 is 13 amino acids long. Trimming cost V 5 bases and J 5 bases; bases outside gene matches: 4. The CDR3 spells CASSQGARYGYTF. The CDR3 nucleotides are TGTGCCAGCAGTCAGGGGGCGCGATATGGCTACACCTTC.

This sequence joins TRBV28 and TRBJ2-3; 7 bases are shared with TRBD1. Germline loops: CDR1 MDHEN, CDR2 SYDVKM. The CDR3 is 16 residues long. The V and J ends lost 3 bases and 10 bases, in that order; junction bases with no gene match: 16. CDR3 region: CASSFLYRDRDRSQYF. The CDR3 region has the DNA TGTGCCAGCAGTTTCTTGTATCGCGACAGGGATAGGTCGCAGTATTTT.

The chain recombines TRBV4-3 with TRBJ2-7; 10 bases map to TRBD2. V dropped 4 bases and J dropped 7; count of bases not matched to a gene: 13. Germline V gives CDR1 LGHNA, CDR2 YSLEER. The CDR3 loop spans 16 amino acids. The CDR3 region has the DNA TGCGCCAGCAGCCCCAGTGAGGCTAGCGGGAGTGGGGAGCAGTACTTC. This gives the protein CASSPSEASGSGEQYF.